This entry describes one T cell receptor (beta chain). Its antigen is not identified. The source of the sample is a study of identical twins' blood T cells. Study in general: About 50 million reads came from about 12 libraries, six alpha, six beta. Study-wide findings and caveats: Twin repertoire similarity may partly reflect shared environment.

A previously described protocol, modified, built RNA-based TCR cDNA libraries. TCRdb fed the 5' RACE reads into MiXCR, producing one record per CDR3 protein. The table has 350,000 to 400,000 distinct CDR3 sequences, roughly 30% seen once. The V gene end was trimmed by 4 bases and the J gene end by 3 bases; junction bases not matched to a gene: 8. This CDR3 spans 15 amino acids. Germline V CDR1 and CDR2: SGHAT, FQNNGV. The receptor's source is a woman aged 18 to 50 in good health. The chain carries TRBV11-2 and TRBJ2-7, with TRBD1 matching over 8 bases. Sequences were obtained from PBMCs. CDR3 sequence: CASSSGQGTFYEQYF. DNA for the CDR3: TGTGCCAGCAGCTCAGGACAGGGCACCTTCTACGAGCAGTACTTC.